This T cell receptor (beta chain) was found in a study of CD8 T cells in Susac syndrome. The study's findings and limits: A relatively small number of individuals underwent TCR sequencing and HLA analysis.

Healthy donors were controls matched for age and sex. The RNA input was about 0.5 to 1 ug, and it was reverse transcribed with random hexamers. TCRdb independently ran MiXCR on the immunoSEQ multiplex PCR reads; one entry per CDR3 protein. In the table there are around 62,000 distinct CDR3 sequences, over 85% of which are singletons. In the case of this clonotype: Antigen specificity is unknown.

This CDR3 contains 13 residues. The V end was cut by 0 bases, the J end by 7 bases, with 9 bases between. CDR1 is LGHDT, CDR2 YNNKEL, per germline (reference sequence). The rearrangement links TRBV3-1 to TRBJ1-2; D gene uncertain. Material for sequencing was CD8+ T cells from PBMCs. This TCR was recovered from a human donor in good health. CDR3 nucleotide sequence: TGTGCCAGCAGCCAAGAGTTCGGGATTGGCTACACCTTC. It yields the protein CASSQEFGIGYTF.